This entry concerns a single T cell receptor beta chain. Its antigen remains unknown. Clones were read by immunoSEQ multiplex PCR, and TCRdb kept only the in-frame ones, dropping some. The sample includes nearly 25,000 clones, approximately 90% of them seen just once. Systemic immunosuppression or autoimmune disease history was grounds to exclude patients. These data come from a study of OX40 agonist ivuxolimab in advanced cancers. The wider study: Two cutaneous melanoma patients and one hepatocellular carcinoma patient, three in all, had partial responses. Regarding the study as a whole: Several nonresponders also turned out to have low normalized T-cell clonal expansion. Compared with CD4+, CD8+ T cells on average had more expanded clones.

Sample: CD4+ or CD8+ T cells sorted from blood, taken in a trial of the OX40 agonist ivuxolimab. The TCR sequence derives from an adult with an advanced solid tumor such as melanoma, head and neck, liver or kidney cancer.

In DNA form, the CDR3 reads TGTGCCAGCAGTGAACGAGCGGGGGGTTACAATGAGCAGTTCTTC. Amino acid sequence: CASSERAGGYNEQFF. V usage is TRBV6-1 and J usage is TRBJ2-1; 9 bases align to TRBD2. The V and J ends lost 2 bases and 4 bases, in that order; junction bases with no gene match: 3. Germline V CDR1 and CDR2: MNHNS, SASEGT. CDR3 length equals 15 residues.